The 12 T cell receptor beta chains given below trace back to one sample, sequenced in a study of PD-L1 blockade in urothelial cancer. Only in-frame clones appear in the TCRdb table, and some are missing; sequencing was by immunoSEQ multiplex PCR. The sample holds under 90,000 clones, 90% to 95% seen once. This specimen was PBMCs, taken around atezolizumab (anti-PD-L1) treatment. These receptors all come from a man in his 60s with urothelial cancer.

The rearrangement uses TRBV9 and TRBJ2-7; possibly TRBD2 for D (5 bases). The germline gives CDR1 SGDLS, CDR2 YYNGEE. The CDR3 has 15 residues. Trimming took 0 bases from V and 2 from J, leaving 12 bases between them. Written as DNA, the CDR3 is TGTGCCAGCAGCGTAGGTGTGGGAGTTCCCTACGAGCAGTACTTC. This sequence encodes CASSVGVGVPYEQYF.

This clone has just one count. The rearrangement links TRBV6-5 to TRBJ1-5; D perhaps matches TRBD1 (6 bases). Trimming took 0 bases from V and 5 from J, leaving 8 bases between them. The CDR3 consists of 14 residues. Germline V CDR1 and CDR2: MNHEY, SVGAGI. CDR3 region: CASSYSDSYQPQHF. The CDR3 DNA sequence: TGTGCCAGCAGTTACTCGGACAGTTATCAGCCCCAGCATTTT.

The rearrangement uses TRBV18 and TRBJ2-1, with 11 bases identical to TRBD2. This CDR3 has 14 amino acids. Germline loops: CDR1 KGHSH, CDR2 LQKENI. V was pared by 3 bases and J by 7 bases, with 2 bases of the junction left unmatched. The DNA of the CDR3 is TGTGCCAGCTCACCTAGCGGGAGGGCGAATGAGCAGTTCTTC. Protein sequence: CASSPSGRANEQFF. The whole variable domain, remainder taken from reference TRBV18 and TRBJ2-1, is NAGVMQNPRHLVRRRGQEARLRCSPMKGHSHVYWYRQLPEEGLKFMVYLQKENIIDESGMPKERFSAEFPKEGPSILRIQQVVRGDSAAYFCASSPSGRANEQFFGPGTRLTVL.

This chain connects TRBV2 to TRBJ2-3, with D possibly matching TRBD1 (6 bases). Germline V gene sequence: CDR1 SNHLY, CDR2 FYNNEI. V gave up 3 bases and J gave up 6 bases, with 7 bases separating them. CDR3 length equals 12 residues. This CDR3 is CASSDTGDTQYF. The DNA for the CDR3 is TGTGCCAGCAGTGACACAGGGGATACGCAGTATTTT. Combining the CDR3 with reference TRBV2 and TRBJ2-3 gives the whole variable domain EPEVTQTPSHQVTQMGQEVILRCVPISNHLYFYWYRQILGQKVEFLVSFYNNEISEKSEIFDDQFSVERPDGSNFTLKIRSTKLEDSAMYFCASSDTGDTQYFGPGTRLTVL.

Regarding this clone: The identical CDR3 is also encoded by other nucleotide sequences in the sample. The rearrangement uses TRBV6-5 and TRBJ1-5; 9 bases align to TRBD1. The germline gives CDR1 MNHEY, CDR2 SVGAGI. The J segment lost 4 bases and the V segment lost 0 bases, leaving 1 base of the junction unmatched. CDR3 length equals 15 residues. The CDR3 DNA reads TGTGCCAGCAGTTACTCGGGACAGGGTAATCAGCCCCAGCATTTT. This sequence encodes CASSYSGQGNQPQHF.

The chain has TRBV10-1 and TRBJ2-5; TRBD1 matches at 7 bases. Per the germline V gene, CDR1 is WNHNN and CDR2 is SYGVQD (reference sequence). This CDR3 has 16 residues. Trimming at V came to 0 bases and at J to 8 bases, leaving 12 bases not matched to a gene. CDR3 residues: CASSESSHRGSQTQYF. In DNA, the CDR3 is TGCGCCAGCAGTGAGTCGTCGCACAGGGGATCGCAAACCCAGTACTTC.

V usage is TRBV10-2 and J usage is TRBJ1-1, with D uncertain. The CDR3 consists of 13 residues. Deletions cut 0 bases from V and 9 bases from J, with 11 bases between. Germline V gene lookup returns CDR1 WSHSY and CDR2 SAAADI. CDR3 sequence reads: CASSESSGSQAFF. CDR3 in DNA: TGCGCCAGCAGTGAGTCTTCAGGCAGTCAAGCTTTCTTT.

The V call is TRBV5-4, the J call TRBJ2-3; the match to TRBD2 covers 9 bases. The CDR3 is made up of 13 amino acids. CDR1 is SGHNT and CDR2 is YYREEE in the germline V gene (reference sequence). CDR3 sequence: CAGGGGGADTQYF. The CDR3 DNA follows: TGTGCTGGTGGCGGGGGGGGTGCAGATACGCAGTATTTT.

The chain combines TRBV6-5 with TRBJ2-3; maybe TRBD2 (6 bases). The germline V gene has CDR1 MNHEY and CDR2 SVGAGI. This CDR3 spans 16 amino acids. The V and J ends lost 3 bases and 3 bases respectively, with 16 bases between them. The CDR3 DNA is TGTGCCAGCAGTTATGGGACGGGAGCAGGAACAGATACGCAGTATTTT. Protein sequence: CASSYGTGAGTDTQYF.

In this sample, this clone turned up a few times. This chain connects TRBV6-5 to TRBJ1-1; D is unclear. This CDR3 region has 14 residues. From germline, CDR1 is MNHEY and CDR2 SVGAGI. V was clipped by 6 bases and J by 1 base, with 12 bases between them. In DNA, the CDR3 is TGTGCCAGCAGGAAACCCCGGGGGAACACTGAAGCTTTCTTT. Amino acids: CASRKPRGNTEAFF.

J is TRBJ2-7 and V is TRBV23-1, with TRBD2 identical over 10 bases. TRBV23-1 is annotated as an ORF whose role is uncertain. This CDR3 comprises 17 residues. The V segment lost 3 bases and the J segment 0 bases; nucleotides outside the gene matches: 8. The CDR3 nucleotides read TGCGCCAGCAGTCAGCCCAGCGGGAGGGAGGTCTCCTACGAGCAGTACTTC. Protein product: CASSQPSGREVSYEQYF.

The chain couples TRBV7-9 to TRBJ2-3; 12 nucleotides match TRBD2. CDR3 size: 16 residues. Germline V gene data show CDR1 as SEHNR and CDR2 as FQNEAQ (reference sequence). After removal of 3 bases from V and 6 bases from J, the junction contained 7 bases not matched to a gene. CDR3 amino acids: CASSLGLAGGPDTQYF. CDR3 DNA sequence: TGTGCCAGCAGCTTGGGGCTAGCGGGAGGGCCGGATACGCAGTATTTT.